The rows below give T cell receptor beta chains drawn from one sample of a study of cytomegalovirus exposure and HLA in healthy donors. Assay used: immunoSEQ multiplex PCR; TCRdb lists only in-frame clones, some missing. With about 170,000 clones in the sample, the ten largest clones hold 0.75% to 0.85%. Sequenced input: PBMCs. These receptors originate from a woman between 18 and 30 years old in good health and CMV-seropositive. Each CDR3 is given with its conserved first and last residue. A D gene is named only where the DNA matches it firmly.

d_call,j_call,v_call,cdr3_aa,cdr3_nt
TRBD1,TRBJ1-2,TRBV28,CATNSGTALYGYTF,TGTGCCACAAATTCCGGGACAGCTCTATATGGCTACACCTTC
-,TRBJ1-2,TRBV19,CATTPRGGASGGYTF,TGTGCCACTACACCTCGCGGGGGCGCTTCTGGTGGCTACACCTTC
TRBD1,TRBJ1-4,TRBV11-3,CASSTAAGDRTNEKLFF,TGTGCCAGCAGCACTGCCGCCGGGGACAGAACTAATGAAAAACTGTTTTTT
TRBD2,TRBJ2-5,TRBV5-8,CASSLQLAGGQKTQYF,TGTGCCAGCAGCTTACAACTAGCGGGGGGGCAAAAGACCCAGTACTTC
TRBD1,TRBJ2-7,TRBV27,CASRKGQGASEQYF,TGTGCCAGCAGAAAGGGGCAGGGGGCGAGCGAGCAGTACTTC
TRBD1,TRBJ1-1,TRBV29-1,CSVQQGVGTEAFF,TGCAGCGTCCAACAGGGGGTGGGCACTGAAGCTTTCTTT
TRBD1,TRBJ2-6,TRBV5-1,CASSLGTGGSGANVLTF,TGCGCCAGCAGCCTTGGGACAGGGGGCTCTGGGGCCAACGTCCTGACTTTC
-,TRBJ1-2,TRBV7-9,CASSLGFRNYGYTF,TGTGCCAGCAGCTTAGGTTTCCGTAACTATGGCTACACCTTC
TRBD1,TRBJ1-2,TRBV27,CASSLEGAGGYTF,TGTGCCAGCAGTTTAGAGGGGGCGGGGGGCTACACCTTC
TRBD1,TRBJ1-3,TRBV6-5,CASSSSRGHSGNTIYF,TGTGCCAGCAGTTCATCCAGGGGGCACTCTGGAAACACCATATATTTT
TRBD1,TRBJ2-4,TRBV11-2,CARNPGGYDEYIQYF,TGTGCCAGGAACCCAGGGGGTTATGACGAATACATTCAGTACTTC
TRBD2,TRBJ2-1,TRBV7-3,CASRGYGAGGTYEQFF,TGTGCCAGCAGGGGATATGGAGCGGGGGGAACGTATGAGCAGTTCTTC
TRBD1,TRBJ2-4,TRBV5-1,CANSTGSKNIQYF,TGCGCCAATTCGACAGGGTCCAAAAACATTCAGTACTTC
-,TRBJ1-5,TRBV7-9,CASSPAGGANQPQHF,TGTGCCAGCAGCCCTGCGGGGGGCGCAAATCAGCCCCAGCATTTT
TRBD1,TRBJ2-3,TRBV7-3,CASSLPQGQGATDTQYF,TGTGCCAGCAGCTTACCCCAGGGACAGGGGGCAACAGATACGCAGTATTTT
-,TRBJ2-7,TRBV20-1,CSALSVREQYF,TGCAGTGCTCTGTCCGTACGGGAGCAGTACTTC
TRBD2,TRBJ2-5,TRBV9,CASGLAGGYQETQYF,TGTGCCAGCGGGTTAGCGGGAGGGTACCAAGAGACCCAGTACTTC
-,TRBJ1-6,TRBV30,CAWSVPGGSGSPLHF,TGTGCCTGGAGTGTACCCGGGGGGTCGGGATCACCCCTCCACTTT
-,TRBJ2-3,TRBV5-4,CASSPGGSAGGDTQYF,TGTGCCAGCAGCCCAGGGGGTTCTGCCGGGGGAGATACGCAGTATTTT
TRBD1,TRBJ1-1,TRBV2,CASRAQGLHTEAFF,TGTGCCAGCAGAGCACAGGGGTTACACACTGAAGCTTTCTTT
TRBD1,TRBJ1-2,TRBV7-9,CASSLVGQAFYGYTF,TGTGCCAGCAGCTTAGTGGGACAGGCATTCTATGGCTACACCTTC
-,TRBJ2-7,TRBV5-6,CASSRGRGWYEQYF,TGTGCCAGCAGTAGAGGACGGGGATGGTACGAGCAGTACTTC
-,TRBJ2-3,TRBV10-1,CASSEPGGNADTQYF,TGCGCCAGCAGTGAACCCGGGGGAAATGCAGATACGCAGTATTTT
-,TRBJ1-1,TRBV18,CASSHGQPTEAFF,TGTGCCAGCTCACACGGACAGCCCACTGAAGCTTTCTTT
-,TRBJ1-2,TRBV6-6,CASTNRVDYGYTF,TGTGCCAGCACGAACAGGGTAGACTATGGCTACACCTTC
-,TRBJ2-1,TRBV5-1,CASSLDRWDYNEQFF,TGCGCCAGCAGCTTGGACAGGTGGGACTACAATGAGCAGTTCTTC
TRBD1,TRBJ2-7,TRBV7-2,CASSEEGWDRGYEQYF,TGTGCCAGCAGCGAAGAGGGGTGGGACAGGGGCTACGAGCAGTACTTC
TRBD2,TRBJ2-1,TRBV4-2,CASSRGGAEDVNEQFF,TGTGCCAGCAGCCGGGGGGGAGCGGAGGATGTAAATGAGCAGTTCTTC
-,TRBJ1-6,TRBV7-2,CASSSFGSGNSPLHF,TGTGCCAGCAGCTCCTTTGGGTCGGGGAATTCACCCCTCCACTTT
TRBD1,TRBJ1-4,TRBV2,CASRTGSGRKLSF,TGTGCCAGCAGGACAGGGAGCGGGAGAAAACTGTCTTTT
-,TRBJ2-1,TRBV7-2,CASSPRWAGSTFLNEQFF,TGTGCCAGCAGCCCGAGGTGGGCGGGATCGACCTTTCTGAATGAGCAGTTCTTC
TRBD1,TRBJ1-2,TRBV5-1,CASSHAQGNGYTF,TGCGCCAGCAGCCATGCACAGGGGAATGGCTACACCTTC
-,TRBJ2-2,TRBV6-5,CASSGRTSNTGELFF,TGTGCCAGCAGTGGGAGGACTTCGAACACCGGGGAGCTGTTTTTT
-,TRBJ1-4,TRBV9,CASSPSAGVNEKLFF,TGTGCCAGCAGCCCTAGTGCAGGGGTAAATGAAAAACTGTTTTTT
TRBD1,TRBJ1-1,TRBV4-3,CASSQDSRTGDTEAFF,TGCGCCAGCAGCCAAGATTCGAGGACAGGGGACACTGAAGCTTTCTTT
-,TRBJ1-3,TRBV7-9,CASSLGLAASSGNTIYF,TGTGCCAGCAGCTTAGGTCTCGCCGCGAGCTCTGGAAACACCATATATTTT
-,TRBJ1-1,TRBV4-1,CASSQDGRGTEAFF,TGCGCCAGCAGCCAAGATGGGAGGGGGACAGAAGCTTTCTTT
-,TRBJ2-1,TRBV7-9,CASSLLGQHNEQFF,TGTGCCAGCAGCTTACTCGGACAGCACAACGAGCAGTTCTTC
-,TRBJ2-1,TRBV29-1,CSVRGYEQFF,TGCAGCGTGAGGGGGTATGAGCAGTTCTTC
TRBD1,TRBJ2-7,TRBV5-1,CASSLSSRREQGARNEQYF,TGCGCCAGCAGCTTAAGTAGCAGGAGGGAACAGGGGGCGCGGAACGAGCAGTACTTC
-,TRBJ1-2,TRBV6-5,CASSYSKRDGYTF,TGTGCCAGCAGTTACTCGAAGCGGGATGGCTACACCTTC
-,TRBJ2-7,TRBV5-6,CASSFPGESYEQYF,TGTGCCAGCAGCTTCCCAGGGGAATCCTACGAGCAGTACTTC
TRBD1,TRBJ1-2,TRBV30,CAWSLTGTGHHGYTF,TGTGCCTGGAGTCTTACCGGGACAGGGCACCATGGCTACACCTTC
TRBD2,TRBJ2-5,TRBV5-4,CASSPQTSVETQYF,TGTGCCAGCAGCCCTCAGACTAGCGTGGAGACCCAGTACTTC
-,TRBJ1-1,TRBV5-5,CASSPGGGRETEAFF,TGTGCCAGCAGCCCCGGGGGTGGGCGGGAGACTGAAGCTTTCTTT